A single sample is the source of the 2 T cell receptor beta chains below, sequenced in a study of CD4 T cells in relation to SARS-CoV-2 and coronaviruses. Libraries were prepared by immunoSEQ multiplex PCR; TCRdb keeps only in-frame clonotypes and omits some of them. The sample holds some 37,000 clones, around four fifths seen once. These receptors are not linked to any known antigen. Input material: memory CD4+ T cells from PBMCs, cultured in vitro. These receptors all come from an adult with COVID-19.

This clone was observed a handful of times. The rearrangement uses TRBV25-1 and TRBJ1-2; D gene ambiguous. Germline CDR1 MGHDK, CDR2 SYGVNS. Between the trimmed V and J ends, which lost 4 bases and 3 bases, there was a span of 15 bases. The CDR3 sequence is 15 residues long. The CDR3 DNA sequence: TGTGCCAGCAGTGCCGCTGGACCCCTCGACTATGGCTACACCTTC. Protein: CASSAAGPLDYGYTF.

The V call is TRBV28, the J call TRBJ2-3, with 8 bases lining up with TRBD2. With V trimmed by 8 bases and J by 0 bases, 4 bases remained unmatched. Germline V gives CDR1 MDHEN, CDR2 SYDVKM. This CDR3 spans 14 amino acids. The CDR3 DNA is TGTGCCAGCCGGGAGGGCGGGAGCACAGATACGCAGTATTTT. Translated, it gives CASREGGSTDTQYF.